A selection of T cell receptor beta chains follows, all from one sample in a study of control samples from healthy donors and cancer patients. This table comes from immunoSEQ multiplex PCR, and its TCRdb copy is limited to in-frame clones, with some not included. The data show some 74,000 clones, over 90% seen once. Material: blood. The receptors shown here come from a woman in her thirties in good health. Each CDR3 is given with its conserved first and last residue. D genes are given only for firm matches. Clone size, where shown, is once, few, many, or a class for clones that have expanded.

j_gene,d_gene,abundance,v_gene,CDR3aa,CDR3nt
TRBJ2-7,.,.,TRBV5-6,CASSFWNEQYF,TGTGCCAGCAGCTTTTGGAACGAGCAGTACTTC
TRBJ2-5,TRBD2,.,TRBV5-6,CASSLVGGGAGETQYF,TGTGCCAGCAGCTTGGTCGGCGGGGGGGCAGGTGAGACCCAGTACTTC
TRBJ1-2,.,.,TRBV5-1,CASSLVVSGSLDGYTF,TGCGCCAGCAGCTTGGTGGTCTCAGGGTCATTAGATGGCTACACCTTC
TRBJ1-1,.,.,TRBV29-1,CSVPGVTEAFF,TGCAGCGTGCCGGGGGTTACTGAAGCTTTCTTT
TRBJ1-2,.,.,TRBV12-3/TRBV12-4,CASSFQGGYGYTF,TGTGCCAGCAGTTTCCAGGGAGGCTATGGCTACACCTTC
TRBJ1-4,.,.,TRBV11-3,CASSSPGMNGEKLFF,TGTGCCAGCAGCTCCCCGGGGATGAATGGGGAAAAACTGTTTTTT
TRBJ1-3,.,.,TRBV2,CALKGAYNIDTIYF,TGTGCCCTGAAAGGGGCTTACAACATTGACACCATATATTTT
TRBJ2-2,.,.,TRBV2,CASNLLGNTGELFF,TGTGCCAGCAACCTTCTGGGGAACACCGGGGAGCTGTTTTTT
TRBJ1-1,TRBD1,.,TRBV6-1,CASSARTPSGQGTTEAFF,TGTGCCAGCAGTGCCCGCACGCCCTCGGGACAGGGGACCACTGAAGCTTTCTTT
TRBJ1-1,.,.,TRBV4-1,CASSQDRLNTEAFF,TGCGCCAGCAGCCAAGATCGGCTCAACACTGAAGCTTTCTTT
TRBJ1-5,TRBD1,.,TRBV18,CASSPGTGNQPQHF,TGTGCCAGCTCACCAGGGACAGGGAATCAGCCCCAGCATTTT
TRBJ1-5,.,once,TRBV7-2,CASSLRTGEGQPQHF,TGTGCCAGCAGCTTACGGACGGGGGAGGGACAGCCCCAGCATTTT
TRBJ2-1,TRBD2,.,TRBV2,CASKTSATYNEQFF,TGTGCCAGCAAAACTAGCGCGACCTACAATGAGCAGTTCTTC
TRBJ2-5,TRBD1,.,TRBV9,CASSVLGTAQETQYF,TGTGCCAGCAGCGTCCTCGGGACAGCCCAAGAGACCCAGTACTTC
TRBJ2-5,TRBD2,.,TRBV5-1,CASSPGTSVETQYF,TGCGCCAGCAGCCCCGGGACTAGCGTGGAGACCCAGTACTTC
TRBJ1-5,.,once,TRBV3-1/TRBV3-2,CASSQGTGYQPQHF,TGTGCCAGCAGCCAAGGGACGGGATATCAGCCCCAGCATTTT
TRBJ1-1,.,.,TRBV15,CATSRGVTAMNTEAFF,TGTGCCACCAGCAGAGGGGTAACAGCAATGAACACTGAAGCTTTCTTT
TRBJ2-1,TRBD2,once,TRBV30,CAWSRSGGALWNEQFF,TGTGCCTGGAGTAGGAGCGGGGGGGCTCTGTGGAATGAGCAGTTCTTC
TRBJ1-6,TRBD1,.,TRBV19,CASSLQGRNNSPLHF,TGTGCCAGTAGTTTACAGGGGCGAAATAATTCACCCCTCCACTTT
TRBJ1-1,.,.,TRBV28,CASSQGGETEAFF,TGTGCCAGCAGTCAAGGAGGGGAGACTGAAGCTTTCTTT
TRBJ2-2,.,.,TRBV7-9,CASSLGGSLNTGELFF,TGTGCCAGCAGCTTAGGAGGGTCTTTGAACACCGGGGAGCTGTTTTTT
TRBJ1-1,TRBD1,.,TRBV9,CASSVGPGNRGTEAFF,TGTGCCAGCAGCGTAGGCCCGGGAAACAGGGGAACTGAAGCTTTCTTT
TRBJ1-2,TRBD1,.,TRBV6-4,CASSPTGVGYGYTF,TGTGCCAGCAGTCCAACAGGGGTAGGCTATGGCTACACCTTC
TRBJ1-1,.,.,TRBV5-6,CASRATGTVTFF,TGTGCCAGCAGGGCTACAGGGACCGTGACTTTCTTT
TRBJ2-1,.,.,TRBV14,CASSQDLLAYNEQFF,TGTGCCAGCAGCCAAGATCTTCTTGCCTACAATGAGCAGTTCTTC
TRBJ2-1,.,once,TRBV18,CASSPSTGNEQFF,TGTGCCAGCTCACCATCAACAGGCAATGAGCAGTTCTTC
TRBJ1-5,TRBD1,.,TRBV27,CASSSAGGTYQPQHF,TGTGCCAGCAGTTCCGCAGGGGGAACATATCAGCCCCAGCATTTT
TRBJ1-2,.,.,TRBV9,CASSTQGRGGYGYTF,TGTGCCAGCTCCACTCAGGGGAGGGGAGGCTATGGCTACACCTTC
TRBJ1-1,.,.,TRBV7-2,CASSLAGNEAFF,TGTGCCAGCAGCTTAGCGGGGAATGAAGCTTTCTTT
TRBJ1-2,.,few,TRBV28,CASSFGLTVGKIYGYTF,TGTGCCAGCAGTTTTGGGCTAACAGTTGGGAAAATCTATGGCTACACCTTC
TRBJ1-2,.,.,TRBV30,CAWSRDGDGYTF,TGTGCCTGGAGTAGGGACGGGGATGGCTACACCTTC
TRBJ1-2,TRBD1,.,TRBV9,CASSSGGYGYTF,TGTGCCAGCAGCTCAGGGGGCTATGGCTACACCTTC
TRBJ2-3,.,once,TRBV3-1/TRBV3-2,CASSQDLARPDTQYF,TGTGCCAGCAGCCAAGATTTGGCACGTCCAGATACGCAGTATTTT
TRBJ2-2,.,.,TRBV4-2,CASSQGQKNTGELFF,TGTGCCAGCAGCCAAGGACAGAAGAACACCGGGGAGCTGTTTTTT
TRBJ1-1,.,.,TRBV4-1,CASSPSEEWTEAFF,TGCGCCAGCAGCCCCTCCGAGGAGTGGACTGAAGCTTTCTTT
TRBJ2-5,.,.,TRBV27,CASTIKQGGETQYF,TGTGCCAGCACCATAAAACAGGGAGGGGAGACCCAGTACTTC
TRBJ2-3,.,.,TRBV2,CASRTAPTDTQYF,TGTGCCAGCAGGACAGCGCCCACAGATACGCAGTATTTT
TRBJ2-3,TRBD1,.,TRBV13,CASRRQGTDTQYF,TGTGCCAGCAGACGACAGGGGACAGATACGCAGTATTTT
TRBJ1-6,TRBD1,.,TRBV30,CAWNIGTGSSPLHF,TGTGCCTGGAACATCGGGACAGGGAGTTCACCCCTCCACTTT
TRBJ1-1,.,.,TRBV30,CAWSVRRRGSTEAFF,TGTGCCTGGAGTGTACGACGGAGGGGGAGCACTGAAGCTTTCTTT
TRBJ1-3,.,.,TRBV7-6,CASSPGILGNTIYF,TGTGCCAGCAGCCCCGGTATACTAGGAAACACCATATATTTT
TRBJ2-3,.,once,TRBV19,CASRPTGISTDTQYF,TGTGCCAGTAGGCCAACAGGGATCAGCACAGATACGCAGTATTTT
TRBJ2-7,.,few,TRBV30,CAWSAQRRNEQYF,TGTGCCTGGAGTGCACAGCGAAGGAACGAGCAGTACTTC
TRBJ1-5,.,.,TRBV11-3,CASSINSNQPQHF,TGTGCCAGCAGCATAAATAGCAATCAGCCCCAGCATTTT
TRBJ1-5,.,.,TRBV28,CASSLPQPNQPQHF,TGTGCCAGCAGTTTACCCCAGCCCAATCAGCCCCAGCATTTT
TRBJ2-1,.,.,TRBV3-1/TRBV3-2,CASSQVNAYSEQFF,TGTGCCAGCAGCCAAGTTAACGCCTACAGTGAGCAGTTCTTC
TRBJ2-5,TRBD2,.,TRBV5-4,CASSFGGAQETQYF,TGTGCCAGCAGCTTCGGGGGGGCGCAAGAGACCCAGTACTTC
TRBJ1-2,TRBD1,.,TRBV5-1,CASSSRQGASGGYTF,TGCGCCAGCAGCTCGCGACAGGGGGCAAGCGGGGGCTACACCTTC
TRBJ1-1,TRBD1,.,TRBV19,CASRQGVNTEAFF,TGTGCCAGCCGACAGGGGGTGAACACTGAAGCTTTCTTT
TRBJ1-2,TRBD1,.,TRBV2,CASSRTGPIVGYTF,TGTGCCAGCAGTCGGACAGGGCCGATCGTTGGCTACACCTTC
TRBJ1-2,TRBD1,.,TRBV6-6,CASSPGQGDHTGYTF,TGTGCCAGCAGTCCAGGACAGGGGGATCATACGGGCTACACCTTC
TRBJ2-6,.,.,TRBV7-3,CASSLAGRSSGANVLTF,TGTGCCAGCAGCCTGGCGGGACGTAGCTCTGGGGCCAACGTCCTGACTTTC
TRBJ2-1,.,.,TRBV24-1,CATSDNTASSYNEQFF,TGTGCCACCAGTGATAATACTGCGAGCTCCTACAATGAGCAGTTCTTC
TRBJ2-1,TRBD2,.,TRBV6-6,CASSPGLIEQFF,TGTGCCAGCAGTCCGGGACTAATTGAGCAGTTCTTC
TRBJ1-6,.,.,TRBV7-2,CASSPGGGNSPLHF,TGTGCCAGCAGTCCCGGGGGGGGTAATTCACCCCTCCACTTT